This T cell receptor (beta chain) was identified during a study of Tregs in tolerant kidney transplant recipients. Repertoires were generated with immunoSEQ multiplex PCR, while TCRdb's copy carries only in-frame clones and drops some. The data contain tens of thousands of clones, 85% to 95% of them seen just once; the ten biggest clones take up over 3.5%. V lost 2 bases, J lost 1 base, and 5 bases lay in between. The CDR3 spans 14 residues. Looked up from germline, CDR1 is SGHVS and CDR2 is FQNEAQ. The origin of this receptor is a human donor in good health. The chain has TRBV7-8 and TRBJ1-4; D not resolved. Sequencing was performed on CD8+ T cells from blood. In DNA form, the CDR3 reads TGTGCCAGCAGCTTATTAGTAACTAATGAAAAACTGTTTTTT. Residues: CASSLLVTNEKLFF.